This T cell receptor beta chain was found in a study of spatial heterogeneity in lung cancer (dated by TCRdb to about 2019). Regarding the complete study: Beta-chain transcripts were consistently detected in greater numbers than alpha-chain transcripts, which likely reflected higher beta-chain transcript abundance. TCR alpha and beta repertoires were quantitatively compared across multiple tumor regions, matched nontumor lung and blood in non-small cell lung cancer. In the raw uncorrected reads, each unique combination of TCR and UMI appeared more than ten times on average. Nonsynonymous mutation counts, determined by whole-exome sequencing of tumor tissue, were related to features of the TCR repertoire. At surgery, hundreds of tumor regions, 61 to 75 matched nontumor lung samples and 56 PBMC samples were TCR-sequenced for both alpha and beta chains. Points the paper makes about the study in general: Confirming at a functional level the hypothesis that regional TCRs recognize regional mutations was considered to require additional single-cell paired TCR alpha and beta sequencing. Ubiquitous expanded tumor TCRs were found in blood more often at tumor resection than at routine follow-up.

Library method: 5' RACE. This sample was sequenced with a NextSeq 500. The TCR library protocol attached a unique molecular identifier to each TCR cDNA molecule to allow correction of PCR and sequencing errors. Per the authors' processing: Decombinator tools were used for TCR identification, UMI-based error correction and CDR3 extraction. Expanded TCRs were defined as those above a frequency of 2 per 1,000, corresponding to the top 1% of the tumor frequency distribution. Each repertoire was subsampled 100 times to 5,000 TCRs, after which Renyi diversity was computed with the R vegan package. CDR3 similarity networks were built from amino acid triplet string-kernel similarity, connecting CDR3s with pairwise similarity above 0.82. TCRdb applied fastp at Q25 and MiXCR to the public reads, then kept only in-frame beta chains. Here each entry gathers all rows of one CDR3 protein and keeps the most common genes and DNA. In this record, the V and J calls reflect TCRdb's handling and not the investigators' own analysis. The sample profile shows about 26,000 distinct CDR3 sequences; over 10% of them were found once. 25% of the sample is held by the ten biggest clonotypes.

The sample's time point label, decoded: sample taken at primary tumor resection. For TCR sequencing, whole RNA was extracted from tumor and nontumor lung tissue, or from cryopreserved PBMC samples, and no cell sorting was done. Donors were around 71 patients with early-stage, untreated non-small cell lung cancer from the lung TRACERx cohort. A patient was chosen for TCR sequencing only when enough RNA was available from at least two tumor regions. This clonotype appeared many times. Its target antigen remains unknown. No much larger clone exists at a distance of one base, and base qualities are not known. The cysteine opens and the phenylalanine closes a CDR3 of 16 amino acids. Left in the record is the CDR3 DNA by itself, 48 bases read in frame from the first base. Trimming accounts for 0 bases at V and 7 bases at J, while the number of junction bases matched to no gene is 7. The germline V gene (reference sequence) yields LNHNV for CDR1 and YYDKDF for CDR2.

This receptor was obtained from a female donor with early-stage non-small cell lung cancer. The sample here was PBMCs, taken at surgery. The rearranged segments are TRBV15 and TRBJ2-2; 8 junctional bases match TRBD2. This receptor carries the CDR3 CATSRDGGGQVGELFF. At the DNA level, the sequence is TGTGCCACCAGCAGAGATGGCGGGGGGCAGGTCGGGGAGCTGTTTTTT.